Here is one T cell receptor (beta chain) with its context. Its antigen remains unknown. The data were taken from a study of T cells in Graves' hyperthyroidism and ophthalmopathy. Study as a whole: At initial diagnosis, before any treatment had begun, peripheral blood was obtained.

The V segment lost 8 bases and the J segment 5 bases; nucleotides outside the gene matches: 5. The CDR3 length is 13 residues. The germline V gene has CDR1 MNHEY and CDR2 SMNVEV (reference sequence). TCR beta CDR3 regions were amplified from RNA. HTBI primers drove first-round RT-PCR of the TCR CDR3. MiXCR was run by TCRdb on the multiplex PCR reads, yielding one entry per CDR3 protein. This sample has under 400,000 distinct CDR3 sequences, with around 18% found just once. Study-level results: Ophthalmopathy was told apart from stable hyperthyroidism by a 13 V-J model.

Patients with uncontrolled infections, other autoimmune diseases, pregnancy or lactation were excluded. Isolation of PBMCs was performed on 8.5 to 10 ml fresh peripheral blood. Sequencing was performed on blood. The rearrangement uses TRBV27 and TRBJ2-5; TRBD1 matches 10 bases. This clonotype was obtained from a middle-aged woman with Graves' ophthalmopathy. CDR3 protein: CASLTGGRETQYF. As DNA, the CDR3 is TGTGCCAGCCTGACAGGGGGCAGGGAGACCCAGTACTTC.